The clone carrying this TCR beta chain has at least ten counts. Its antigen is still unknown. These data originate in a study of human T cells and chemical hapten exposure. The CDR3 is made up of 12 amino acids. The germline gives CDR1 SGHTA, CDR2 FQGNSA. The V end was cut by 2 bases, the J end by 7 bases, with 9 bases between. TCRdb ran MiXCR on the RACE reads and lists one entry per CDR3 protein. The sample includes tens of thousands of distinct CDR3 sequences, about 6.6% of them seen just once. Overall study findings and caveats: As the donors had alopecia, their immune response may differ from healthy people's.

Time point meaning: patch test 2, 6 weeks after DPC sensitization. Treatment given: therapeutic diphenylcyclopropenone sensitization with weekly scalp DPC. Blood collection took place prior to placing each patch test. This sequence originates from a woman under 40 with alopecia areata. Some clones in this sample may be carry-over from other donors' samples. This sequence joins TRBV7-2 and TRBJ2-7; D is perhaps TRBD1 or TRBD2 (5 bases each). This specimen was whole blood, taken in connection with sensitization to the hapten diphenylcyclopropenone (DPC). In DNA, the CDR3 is TGTGCCAGCAGCTTAATGGGGGTGGAGCAGTACTTC. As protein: CASSLMGVEQYF.